The T cell receptor beta chain described here comes from a study of vaccination and CD4 T cells after COVID-19. Across the study: According to the study, participants were given two doses of BNT162b2 or mRNA-1273 vaccine. General study points: Within convalescent individuals, 304 out of 307 vaccine-specific clones proved to be spike mono-reactive. Median SARS-CoV-2-reactive clonotype numbers went from around 19 to 38; this increase was not significant.

A note on this clonotype: Its antigen is undetermined.

Germline CDR1 MDHEN, CDR2 SYDVKM. V was clipped by 4 bases and J by 0 bases, with 18 bases between them. This CDR3 has 18 amino acids. The treatment was: 10-day PBMC culture with coronavirus spike peptide pools or control peptides (ViraFEST assay). Fresh IL-2 medium was used to replace half of the medium on days 3 and 7. Cultured CD4+ T-cell DNA underwent Oncomine TCR Beta short-read sequencing. TCRdb fed the PCR reads into MiXCR, producing one record per CDR3 protein. The sample lists about 9,500 distinct CDR3 sequences; about 65% were seen once. The sample consisted of CD4+ T cells from blood, cultured in vitro, taken before SARS-CoV-2 vaccination. The TCR sequence derives from a human donor who had recovered from COVID-19. V gene TRBV28 combines with J gene TRBJ2-2, with D possibly being TRBD1 (6 bases). The CDR3 loop is CASSYPPRDTTNTGELFF. The CDR3 DNA follows: TGTGCCAGCAGTTATCCCCCCCGGGACACCACGAACACCGGGGAGCTGTTTTTT.